This T cell receptor (beta chain) was sequenced during a study of cytomegalovirus exposure and HLA in healthy donors (dated 2017 in TCRdb). As for the study more broadly: An earlier analysis of 587 of the donors reported roughly 300 Gb of sequence data and roughly 100 million unique TCR beta sequences from 190 million or so T cells. The number of typed donors differed by locus: roughly 620-640 for A, B, C, DRB1 and DQB1; approximately 520 for DQA1; roughly 600 for DPA1; and 400 to 480 for DPB1. In the later analysis, no new phenotypic data were used to find candidate immune exposures; instead, reliance was placed on TCR beta sequences and their occurrence across donors. The study aimed to test whether signatures of past pathogen exposure could be identified by cataloging public T cell receptors. Among 398 genotyped donors of the cohort, an average of 235,054 unique TCR beta nucleotide sequences were sequenced per donor, roughly 18% of them non-productive. Genome-wide SNP genotypes for about 65% of the roughly 670 donors were used in a later genetic analysis, which treated that subset as a discovery cohort. Every repertoire in the discovery cohort had been generated on one and the same sequencing platform. An earlier analysis of about 620 of the donors applied high-throughput TCR beta sequencing to assess whether each TCR beta V gene segment acted as functional or pseudogenic. Four to six DR-DQ haplotypes were handled as single units for association and clustering, since linkage in the cohort was strong. To study patterns of TCR occurrence, a later analysis re-analyzed previously published TCR beta repertoires from more than 550 donors and added high-resolution HLA genotyping. An early release that covered about 600 HLA-typed donors contained approximately 300 gigabases of sequencing data and around 85 million unique TCR sequences. The study used immunosequencing to profile the T cell repertoires of approximately 690 subjects and linked those repertoires to cytomegalovirus serostatus. HLA typing included class I and class II loci at four-digit resolution. The study combined high-throughput TCR immunosequencing, statistical association of individual TCRs with disease status, and machine learning to predict cytomegalovirus infection status. Alongside the repertoire data, information on donor age, sex, ethnicity and CMV serostatus was compiled. Along with the roughly 710-subject first cohort, a separate validation cohort of approximately 110 different subjects was used. Of the approximately 400 genotyped donors, roughly 80% fell in the genetic ancestry cluster associated with self-reported Caucasian donors. Summary of the overall study and its limitations: The classifier was reported to diagnose cytomegalovirus status with high specificity and sensitivity in both the original and validation cohorts. A group of highly shared sequence variants was considered likely to be a technical artifact of the sequencing pipeline. In a later analysis, TCR association rates were found to vary across HLA loci, with the most associated TCRs seen for DRB1 alleles and the fewest for HLA-C alleles. Three of the identified cytomegalovirus-associated TCR beta chains were confirmed in vitro to be specific for cytomegalovirus antigens. Sequencing depth was assumed to be roughly uniform across donors in the presence/absence analyses, though that assumption may not hold. Most TCR sequences were observed very rarely across donors, whereas some public TCRs were present in many individuals. Because some donors lacked HLA typing at each locus, the association tests relied only on the typed subset. In the study, roughly 160 TCR beta chains were listed as associated with cytomegalovirus. According to a later genetic analysis, donors in an Asian-associated ancestry cluster had fewer N-insertions in productive TCRs than the approximately 630-donor mean. This cohort had only TCR beta chains sequenced, and the lack of alpha or paired-chain data limited which features could be detected. Because counts were too low, 15 to 20 rarely observed V segments, including chromosome 9 orphons, were excluded from the earlier analysis of several hundred of the donors. For the cohort, immune exposure information was limited to CMV serostatus. Specific HLA alleles were associated with 15,000 to 20,000 TCR beta sequences at a false discovery rate of 0.05 in a later analysis. A further reported finding was that TCR beta sequences accurately predicted the HLA-A and HLA-B alleles for most subjects in the first cohort. Linkage disequilibrium might explain the correlated functional status among segregating V segments, but an unknown experimental factor could not be excluded. Because the 87-base-pair reads could not distinguish some IMGT-functional V segments, including TRBV6-2 and TRBV6-3, those segments were excluded. Compared with equally common non-associated chains, HLA-associated TCR beta chains in a later analysis were more clonally expanded and had lower generation probabilities. An earlier analysis of some 590 of the donors showed that most TCR beta V segments appeared in productive rearrangements either about 87% or about 30% of the time, which broadly matched IMGT annotations. In a later genetic analysis, a missense DCLRE1C variant was associated with V-gene and J-gene trimming of TCR beta chains, and the association was replicated in an independent cohort. When HLA alleles, especially DR and DQ, strongly co-occurred, TCR associations were difficult to assign to individual alleles. The authors suggested that the approach could potentially be generalized to other disease states and immunological phenotypes. According to a later analysis, most CMV-associated TCR beta chains appeared to be HLA-restricted, and the HLA associations seemed to be driven largely by CMV exposure. Several of the top co-occurrence clusters appeared to be linked to parvovirus B19, influenza, CMV and Epstein-Barr virus, according to a later analysis.

The germline V gene provides CDR1 SGHTA and CDR2 FQGTGA. V is cut by 4 bases and J by 7 bases, and the space between the germline ends is 10 bases. The CDR3 starts with the cysteine, ends with the phenylalanine, and has 13 residues. The CDR3 DNA has 39 bases and is translated from base 1. As regards this clone: The specificity of this receptor is unknown. Per-nucleotide qualities are absent, and no much larger clonotype sits a single base away.

The cohort consisted of 650 to 850 healthy bone marrow donors. At the time of sampling, every cohort member was nominally healthy, though immune exposures that went unrecorded were likely present. The donor tested CMV seronegative, placing the donor among the approximately 360 seronegative members of the cohort. A peripheral blood sample was provided by each donor, and peripheral blood mononuclear cells were used for TCR beta sequencing. Genomic DNA was extracted from the blood cell samples with the Qiagen DNeasy Blood Extraction Kit. Libraries were prepared through the immunoSEQ multiplex PCR assay. For the multiplex PCR, a mixture combining 60 forward primers for TCR Vbeta segments and 13 reverse primers for TCR Jbeta segments was used. A multiplex PCR assay on genomic DNA amplified the CDR3 region of rearranged TCR beta genes. On the Illumina HiSeq System, the amplified TCR beta libraries were sequenced as 87-base-pair reads. Concerning the study's data processing: Across the 600 to 700 repertoires, a later analysis counted about 81 million unique TCR beta chains, approximately 12 million of which were shared by at least two donors. Raw reads were error-corrected and collapsed into unique sequences with a nearest-neighbor algorithm that merged closely related sequences to remove PCR and sequencing errors. Alignment of CDR3 sequences to IMGT reference sequences was used to assign V, D and J gene segments. For a sequence to be retained, at least a six-nucleotide match to both a V gene segment and a J gene segment was required. A rearrangement counted as productive if the CDR3 had no stop codons and remained in frame with V and J, and every other rearrangement counted as non-productive. CDR3 was defined according to IMGT convention as the region running from the second conserved V-encoded cysteine to the conserved J-encoded phenylalanine. In an earlier analysis of around 640 of the donors, sequences lacking an unambiguous match to a single V gene segment were excluded. In an earlier analysis of several hundred of the donors, V segments were called functional above 56.7% productive rearrangements and were called segregating when the between-donor standard deviation exceeded 5%. To diagnose cytomegalovirus status from the catalog of TCR beta chain sequences, a statistical classification framework was built. In a later analysis, V and J genes were assigned by comparing TCR nucleotide sequences against IMGT/GENE-DB human TR gene sequences. A later analysis assigned CDR3 sequences and most-parsimonious VDJ recombination scenarios with the TCRdist pipeline. In a later analysis, every TCR beta chain was defined by the combination of its CDR3 amino acid sequence and its V-gene family, and reads without a unique V-gene family were dropped. As a way to deal with suspected cross-contamination and a sequencing artifact, a later analysis dropped hundreds of nucleotide sequences that were highly shared and had low generation probability. In a later analysis, a clonal expansion index was calculated for each public chain from normalized within-repertoire ranks of inferred template counts. In a later analysis, generation probabilities were computed using a VDJ recombination model fitted to out-of-frame rearrangements, and the results were checked against IGoR. In a later analysis, hypergeometric tests were used to score TCR-TCR, TCR-HLA and TCR-CMV co-occurrence, with a repertoire-size bias correction applied to TCR pairs. False discovery rates were estimated in a later analysis by permuting HLA or CMV assignments 20 times. In a later analysis, co-occurring TCRs were grouped using DBSCAN, with TCRdist sequence similarity added in when clustering inside HLA-allele-positive subsets. For co-occurrence clustering, repertoires with fewer than 30,000 or more than 120,000 public chains were excluded, along with several repertoires with anomalous nucleotide sharing. What TCRdb holds here is the immuneACCESS table cut down to in-frame rearrangements. Part of the clones is not present; checked against another copy, under half of the missing clones reflect an unresolved V gene, and the others are unexplained. V and J calls and clone size are as listed in that table; D and trimming were resolved from the DNA. The sample includes roughly 200,000 clones, with just over 75% observed a single time. In total, the top ten clones hold 1.5% to 2% of the sample.

This sequence was found in a man aged 25-45 years in good health and CMV-seronegative. Recombination joined TRBV7-3 with TRBJ1-4, with a tentative D gene TRBD1 over 6 matching bases. Sequencing used PBMCs. In nucleotide form, the sequence is TGTGCCAGCAGCTCTGGGACAATTGAAAAACTGTTTTTT. It specifies CASSSGTIEKLFF.